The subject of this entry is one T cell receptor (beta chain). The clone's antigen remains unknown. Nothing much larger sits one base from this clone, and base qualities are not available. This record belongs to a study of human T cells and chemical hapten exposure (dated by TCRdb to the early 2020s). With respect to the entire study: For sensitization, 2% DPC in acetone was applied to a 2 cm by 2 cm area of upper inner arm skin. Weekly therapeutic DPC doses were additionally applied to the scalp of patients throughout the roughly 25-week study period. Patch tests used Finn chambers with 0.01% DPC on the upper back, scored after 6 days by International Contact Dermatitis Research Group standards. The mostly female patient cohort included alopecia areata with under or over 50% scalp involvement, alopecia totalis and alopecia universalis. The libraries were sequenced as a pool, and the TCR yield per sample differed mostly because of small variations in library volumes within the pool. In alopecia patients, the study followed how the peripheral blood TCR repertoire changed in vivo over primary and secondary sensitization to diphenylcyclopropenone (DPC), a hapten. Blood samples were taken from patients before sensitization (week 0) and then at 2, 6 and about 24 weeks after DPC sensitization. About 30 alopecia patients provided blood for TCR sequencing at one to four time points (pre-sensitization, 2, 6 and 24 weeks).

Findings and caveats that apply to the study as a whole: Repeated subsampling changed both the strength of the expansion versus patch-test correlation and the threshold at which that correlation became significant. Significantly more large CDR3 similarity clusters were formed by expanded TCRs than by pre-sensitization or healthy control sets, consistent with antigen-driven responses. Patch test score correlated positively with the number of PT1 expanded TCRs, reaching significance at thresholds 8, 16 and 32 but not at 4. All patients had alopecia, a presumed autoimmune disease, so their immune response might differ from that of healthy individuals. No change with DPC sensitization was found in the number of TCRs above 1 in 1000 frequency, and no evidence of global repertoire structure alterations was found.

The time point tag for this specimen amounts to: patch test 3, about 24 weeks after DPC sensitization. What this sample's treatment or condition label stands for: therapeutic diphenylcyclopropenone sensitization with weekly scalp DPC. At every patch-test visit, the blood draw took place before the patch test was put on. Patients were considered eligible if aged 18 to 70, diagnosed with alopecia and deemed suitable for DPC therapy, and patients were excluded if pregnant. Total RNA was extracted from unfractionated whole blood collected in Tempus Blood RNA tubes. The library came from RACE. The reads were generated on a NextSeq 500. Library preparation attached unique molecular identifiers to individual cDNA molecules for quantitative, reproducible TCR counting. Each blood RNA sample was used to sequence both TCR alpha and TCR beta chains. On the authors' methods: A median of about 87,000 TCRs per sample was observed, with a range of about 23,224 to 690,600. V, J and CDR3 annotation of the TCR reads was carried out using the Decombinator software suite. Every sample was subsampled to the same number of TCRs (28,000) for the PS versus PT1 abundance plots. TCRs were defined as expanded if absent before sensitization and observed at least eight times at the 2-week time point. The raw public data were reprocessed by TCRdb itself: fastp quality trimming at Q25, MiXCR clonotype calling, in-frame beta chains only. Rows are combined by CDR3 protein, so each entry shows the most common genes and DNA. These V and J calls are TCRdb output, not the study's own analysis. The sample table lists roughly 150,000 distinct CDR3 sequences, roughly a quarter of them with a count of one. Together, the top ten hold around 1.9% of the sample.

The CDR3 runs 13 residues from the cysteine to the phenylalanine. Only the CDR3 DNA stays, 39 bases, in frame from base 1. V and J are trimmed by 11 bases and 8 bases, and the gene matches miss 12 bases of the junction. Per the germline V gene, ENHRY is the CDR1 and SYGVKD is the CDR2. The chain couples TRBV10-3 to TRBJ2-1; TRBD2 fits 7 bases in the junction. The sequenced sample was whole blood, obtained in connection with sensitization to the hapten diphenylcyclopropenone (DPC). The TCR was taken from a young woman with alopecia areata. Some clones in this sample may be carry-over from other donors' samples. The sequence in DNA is TGTGCCGCATCCGTGGGAGGGCGCGATGAGCAGTTCTTC. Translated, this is CAASVGGRDEQFF.